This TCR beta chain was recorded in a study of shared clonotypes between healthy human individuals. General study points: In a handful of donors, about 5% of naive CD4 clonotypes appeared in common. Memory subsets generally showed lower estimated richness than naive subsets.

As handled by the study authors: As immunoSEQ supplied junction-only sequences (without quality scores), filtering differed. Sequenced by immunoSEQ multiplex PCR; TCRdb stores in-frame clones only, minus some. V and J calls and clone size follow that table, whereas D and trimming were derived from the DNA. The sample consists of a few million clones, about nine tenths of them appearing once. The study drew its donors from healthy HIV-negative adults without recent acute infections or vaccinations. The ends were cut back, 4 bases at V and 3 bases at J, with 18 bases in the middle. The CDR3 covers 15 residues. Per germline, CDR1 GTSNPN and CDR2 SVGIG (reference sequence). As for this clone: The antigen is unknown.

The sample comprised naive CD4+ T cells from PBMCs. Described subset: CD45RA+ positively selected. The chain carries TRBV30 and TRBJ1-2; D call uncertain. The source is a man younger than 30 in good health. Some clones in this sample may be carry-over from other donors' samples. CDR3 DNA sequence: TGTGCCTGGAAACCGGGTCCTAGTGAGCACTATGGCTACACCTTC. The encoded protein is CAWKPGPSEHYGYTF. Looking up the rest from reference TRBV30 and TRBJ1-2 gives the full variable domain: SQTIHQWPATLVQPVGSPLSLECTVEGTSNPNLYWYRQAAGRGLQLLFYSVGIGQISSEVPQNLSASRPQDRQFILSSKKLLLSDSGFYLCAWKPGPSEHYGYTFGSGTRLTVV.